A single sample gave rise to the 8 T cell receptor beta chains below, sequenced in a study of T cell repertoires in cytomegalovirus infection. In TCRdb, the reads were re-called with MiXCR into one record per CDR3 protein. Among 150,000 to 200,000 distinct CDR3 sequences listed, 15% to 20% were seen once. The sample consisted of PBMCs. Source of these receptors: a human donor in good health (CMV status not recorded). Some clones in this sample may be carry-over from other donors' samples.

The chain couples TRBV4-1 to TRBJ1-1; D unclear. CDR3 length: 14 residues. With 0 bases removed from V and 0 bases from J, the gap between germline ends came to 5 bases. CDR1 and CDR2 (germline): MGHRA, YSYEKL. As DNA, the CDR3 is TGCGCCAGCAGCCAAGAGACGGTGAACACTGAAGCTTTCTTT. Translating gives CASSQETVNTEAFF.

The chain is built from TRBV7-8 and TRBJ2-7; TRBD2 agrees at 9 bases. The CDR3 consists of 18 residues. V was clipped by 5 bases and J by 5 bases; unmatched bases: 19. Looked up from germline, CDR1 is SGHVS and CDR2 is FQNEAQ. The CDR3 DNA reads as TGTGCCAGCAGCCCAGGGGGTACGGCTAGCGGGATGGACAACGAGCAGTACTTC. This gives the protein CASSPGGTASGMDNEQYF.

This clonotype came up a few times. The V call is TRBV14, the J call TRBJ1-6; D gene unclear. V shed 1 base and J shed 14 bases, with 15 bases lying between them. Germline-derived CDR1 and CDR2 are SGHDN and FVKESK. This CDR3 is 14 amino acids long. The DNA for the CDR3 is TGTGCCAGCAGCCAAGTAATACGACCTTCTTCCCTCCACTTT. Its translation is CASSQVIRPSSLHF. Drawing the rest from reference TRBV14 and TRBJ1-6, the complete variable domain is EAGVTQFPSHSVIEKGQTVTLRCDPISGHDNLYWYRRVMGKEIKFLLHFVKESKQDESGMPNNRFLAERTGGTYSTLKVQPAELEDSGVYFCASSQVIRPSSLHFGNGTRLTVT.

This clonotype was detected a few times. The genes are TRBV18 and TRBJ2-4; 7 bases map to TRBD1. The germline CDR1 and CDR2 sequences are KGHSH and LQKENI. The CDR3 totals 16 residues. The J segment lost 0 bases and the V segment lost 2 bases, leaving 4 bases of the junction unmatched. CDR3 protein: CASSPTGAIAKNIQYF. DNA of the CDR3: TGTGCCAGCTCACCAACAGGGGCAATAGCCAAAAACATTCAGTACTTC.

This clonotype showed up many times. The chain joins TRBV7-2 to TRBJ2-7; the match to TRBD2 covers 13 bases. Per germline, CDR1 SGHTA and CDR2 FQGNSA. With V trimmed by 4 bases and J by 1 base, 4 bases remained unmatched. CDR3 length equals 16 residues. CDR3 nucleotide sequence: TGTGCCAGCAGCTCAATGGGACTAGCGGGATCCTACGAGCAGTACTTC. Encoded protein: CASSSMGLAGSYEQYF.

As DNA, the CDR3 is TGTGCCAGCTCCTTTATTGGGGCTTCCTACGAGCAGTACTTC. Protein: CASSFIGASYEQYF. The J gene is TRBJ2-7, the V gene TRBV28, with a possible D match to TRBD1 (5 bases). Looked up from germline, CDR1 is MDHEN and CDR2 is SYDVKM. Trimming left V 8 bases short and J 1 base short, with 15 bases between. CDR3 size: 14 residues.

This clonotype has only a few counts. This chain links TRBV28 with TRBJ1-1; D is possibly TRBD1 (6 bases). There are 12 residues in the CDR3. Per germline, CDR1 MDHEN and CDR2 SYDVKM. Trimming took 4 bases from V and 11 from J, leaving 14 bases between them. CDR3 protein: CASSSPDRMAFF. Written as DNA, the CDR3 is TGTGCCAGCAGTTCACCAGACAGGATGGCTTTCTTT.

This clonotype was recorded at least ten times. The gene calls are TRBV12-3 or TRBV12-4 and TRBJ1-5; 10 bases are shared with TRBD1. The junction had 0 bases not matched to a gene; V was cut back by 4 bases and J by 6 bases. The CDR3 loop spans 13 amino acids. The CDR3 is CASSWTGGQPQHF. Written as DNA, the CDR3 is TGTGCCAGCAGTTGGACAGGGGGTCAGCCCCAGCATTTT.